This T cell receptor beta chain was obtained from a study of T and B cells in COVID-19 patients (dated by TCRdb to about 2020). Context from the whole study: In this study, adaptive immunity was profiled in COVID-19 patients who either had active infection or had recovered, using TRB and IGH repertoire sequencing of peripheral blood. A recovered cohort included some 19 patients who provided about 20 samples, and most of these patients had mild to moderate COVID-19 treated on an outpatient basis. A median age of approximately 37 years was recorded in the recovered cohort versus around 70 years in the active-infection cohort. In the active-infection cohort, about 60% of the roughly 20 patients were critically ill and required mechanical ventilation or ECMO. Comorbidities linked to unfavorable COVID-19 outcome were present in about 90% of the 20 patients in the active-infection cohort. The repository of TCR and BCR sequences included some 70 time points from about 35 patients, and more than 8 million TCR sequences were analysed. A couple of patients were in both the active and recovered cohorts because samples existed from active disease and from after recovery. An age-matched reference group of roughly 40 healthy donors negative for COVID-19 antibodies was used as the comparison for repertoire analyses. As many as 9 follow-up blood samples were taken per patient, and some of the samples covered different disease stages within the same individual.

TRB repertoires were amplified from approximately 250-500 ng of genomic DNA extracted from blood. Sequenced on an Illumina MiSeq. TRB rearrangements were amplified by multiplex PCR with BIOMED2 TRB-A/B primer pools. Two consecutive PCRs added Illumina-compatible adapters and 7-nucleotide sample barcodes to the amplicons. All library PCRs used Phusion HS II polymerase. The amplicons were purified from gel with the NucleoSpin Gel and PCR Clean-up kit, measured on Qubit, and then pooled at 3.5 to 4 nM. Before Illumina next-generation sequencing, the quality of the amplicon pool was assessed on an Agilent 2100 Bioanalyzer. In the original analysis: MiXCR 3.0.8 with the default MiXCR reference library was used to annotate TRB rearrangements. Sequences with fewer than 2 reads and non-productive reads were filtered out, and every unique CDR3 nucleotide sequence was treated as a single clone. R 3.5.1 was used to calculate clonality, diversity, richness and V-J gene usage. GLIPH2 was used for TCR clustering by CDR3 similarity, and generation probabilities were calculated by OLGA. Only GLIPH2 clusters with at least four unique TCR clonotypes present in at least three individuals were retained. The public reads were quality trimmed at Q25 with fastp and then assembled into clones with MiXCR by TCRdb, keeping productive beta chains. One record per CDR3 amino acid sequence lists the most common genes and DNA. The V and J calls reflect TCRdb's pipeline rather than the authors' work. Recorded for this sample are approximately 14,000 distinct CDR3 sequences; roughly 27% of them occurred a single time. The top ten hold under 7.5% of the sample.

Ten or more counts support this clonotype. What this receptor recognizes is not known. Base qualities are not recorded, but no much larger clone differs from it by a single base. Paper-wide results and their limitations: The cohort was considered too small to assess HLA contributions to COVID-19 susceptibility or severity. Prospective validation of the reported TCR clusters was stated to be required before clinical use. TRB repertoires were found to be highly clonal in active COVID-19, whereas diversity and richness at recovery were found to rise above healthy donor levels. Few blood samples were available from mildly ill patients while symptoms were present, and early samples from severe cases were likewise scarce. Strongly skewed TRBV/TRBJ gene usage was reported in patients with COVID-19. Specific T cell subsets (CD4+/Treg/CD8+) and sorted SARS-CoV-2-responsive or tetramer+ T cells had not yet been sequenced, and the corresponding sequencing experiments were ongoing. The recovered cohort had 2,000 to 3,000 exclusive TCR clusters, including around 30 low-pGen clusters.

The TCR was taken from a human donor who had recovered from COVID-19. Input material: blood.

The encoded CDR3 is CASSSPSNQPQHF. Here is the DNA: TGTGCCAGCAGTTCCCCGAGCAATCAGCCCCAGCATTTT. The V and J segments used are TRBV12-3 or TRBV12-4 and TRBJ1-5; no D gene can be assigned with confidence. The germline ends are 5 bases apart after V is trimmed by 4 bases and J by 1 base. The CDR3 holds 13 amino acids from the cysteine to the phenylalanine. The read is trimmed to its CDR3 DNA, 39 bases read in frame from base 1.